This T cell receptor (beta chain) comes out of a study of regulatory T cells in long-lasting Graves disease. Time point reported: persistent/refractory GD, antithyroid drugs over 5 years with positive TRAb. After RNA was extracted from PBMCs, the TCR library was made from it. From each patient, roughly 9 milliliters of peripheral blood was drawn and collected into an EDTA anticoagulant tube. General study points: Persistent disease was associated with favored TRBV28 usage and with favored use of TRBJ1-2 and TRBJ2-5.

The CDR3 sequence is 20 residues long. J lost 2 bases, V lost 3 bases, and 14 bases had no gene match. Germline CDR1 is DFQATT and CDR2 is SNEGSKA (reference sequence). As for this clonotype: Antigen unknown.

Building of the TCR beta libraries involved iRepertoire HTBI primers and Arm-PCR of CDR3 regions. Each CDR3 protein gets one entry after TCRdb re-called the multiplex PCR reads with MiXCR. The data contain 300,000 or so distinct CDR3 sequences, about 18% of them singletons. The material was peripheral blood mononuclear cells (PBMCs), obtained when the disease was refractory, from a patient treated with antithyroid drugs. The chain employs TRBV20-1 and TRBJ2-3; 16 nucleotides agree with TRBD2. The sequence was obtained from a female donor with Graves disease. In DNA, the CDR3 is TGCAGTGCTAGTCCCTCCGGGACTAGCGGGAGGGCGTTGGTCACAGATACGCAGTATTTT. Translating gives CSASPSGTSGRALVTDTQYF.